The 32 T cell receptor beta chains listed next were all sequenced from one sample in a study of shared clonotypes between healthy human individuals. This table comes from immunoSEQ multiplex PCR, and its TCRdb copy is limited to in-frame clones, with some not included. In the table there are about 680,000 clones, about 91% of which are singletons. The naive CD8 population came from CD45RO-negative cells selected for CCR7, without terminally differentiated effector memory CD45RA+ cells. The specimen was naive CD8+ T cells sorted from blood. Receptor source: a man aged 25-40 years in good health.

In regard to this clone: At one end, the junction sequence differs from germline, possibly due to a read error. This chain joins TRBV7-9 and TRBJ2-1; 10 nucleotides agree with TRBD2. The CDR3 extends over 15 amino acids. Looked up from germline, CDR1 is SEHNR and CDR2 is FQNEAQ (reference sequence). The DNA of the CDR3 is TGTGCCAGCAGTTTAGGACTAGCGGCCTACAATGAGCAGTTCTTC. It is translated as CASSLGLAAYNEQFF.

This chain links TRBV27 with TRBJ1-2; possibly TRBD1 for D (6 bases). Germline CDR1 MNHEY, CDR2 SMNVEV (reference sequence). V lost 2 bases to trimming and J lost 4 bases, with 11 bases between them. The CDR3 consists of 14 residues. The CDR3 reads CASSLEARGYGYTF. The DNA for the CDR3 is TGTGCCAGCAGTTTAGAGGCCAGGGGCTATGGCTACACCTTC.

With regard to this clone: The sample has other DNA sequences that encode this CDR3 too. The chain couples TRBV29-1 to TRBJ2-7; TRBD1 agrees at 10 bases. The CDR3 extends over 13 amino acids. Trimming took 7 bases from V and 1 from J; bases not matched to a gene: 4. Germline-derived CDR1 and CDR2 are SQVTM and ANQGSEA. For the CDR3, the DNA is TGCAGCGCCGGGACAGGGGATTCCTACGAGCAGTACTTC. Its protein product is CSAGTGDSYEQYF.

The chain has TRBV7-9 and TRBJ2-1; D is possibly TRBD2 (5 bases). V dropped 5 bases and J dropped 5 bases, with 16 bases sitting between them. The CDR3 covers 15 residues. CDR1 and CDR2 from the germline V gene are SEHNR and FQNEAQ (reference sequence). CDR3 loop: CASSPGRLFDNEQFF. The CDR3, as DNA: TGTGCCAGCAGCCCAGGCCGACTATTTGACAATGAGCAGTTCTTC.

The chain combines TRBV7-9 with TRBJ2-3; D is undetermined. Trimming shortened V by 3 bases and J by 2 bases, and 9 bases separated the two germline ends. CDR3 length: 14 amino acids. The germline CDR1 and CDR2 sequences are SEHNR and FQNEAQ (reference sequence). CDR3 bases: TGTGCCAGCAGCTTCATTACTACCACAGATACGCAGTATTTT. Residues: CASSFITTTDTQYF.

This clone came up a few times. V gene TRBV7-9 combines with J gene TRBJ2-5, with 7 bases identical to TRBD2. The CDR3 contains 16 residues. Unmatched junction bases numbered 8, after V lost 4 bases and J lost 0 bases. Germline V gives CDR1 SEHNR, CDR2 FQNEAQ (reference sequence). In DNA form, the CDR3 reads TGTGCCAGCAGCTCTGAAAGCGGGGTTTACCAAGAGACCCAGTACTTC. Its protein is CASSSESGVYQETQYF.

The chain uses TRBV7-6 and TRBJ2-5; 7 nucleotides line up with TRBD2. This CDR3 has 17 amino acids. V was clipped by 5 bases and J by 6 bases; unmatched bases: 18. Germline V gives CDR1 SGHVS, CDR2 FNYEAQ. In DNA form, the CDR3 reads TGTGCCAGCAGCCGACGACCTTCGCGGGAGAACGACCAGACCCAGTACTTC. It encodes CASSRRPSRENDQTQYF.

The chain employs TRBV7-6 and TRBJ2-3; D ambiguous. Trimming took 5 bases from V and 5 from J, leaving 11 bases between them. In germline, CDR1 is SGHVS, CDR2 FNYEAQ. There are 13 residues in the CDR3. The CDR3 loop reads CASSQRHQDTQYF. CDR3 bases: TGTGCCAGCAGCCAAAGACATCAAGATACGCAGTATTTT.

The rearrangement uses TRBV5-4 and TRBJ2-5; D may be TRBD1 (6 bases). The V gene lost 4 bases and the J gene lost 2 bases, with 12 bases spanning the gap. CDR1 and CDR2 from the germline V gene are SGHNT and YYREEE (reference sequence). This CDR3 has 14 residues. This CDR3 reads CASSTSDSQETQYF. CDR3 bases: TGTGCCAGCAGCACCTCGGACAGTCAAGAGACCCAGTACTTC.

This chain joins TRBV5-1 and TRBJ2-2, with a tentative D call TRBD2 (5 bases). The germline V and J ends were trimmed by 2 bases and 0 bases, with 20 bases remaining between them. Germline CDR1 is SGHRS and CDR2 is YFSETQ. The CDR3 is 19 residues long. DNA of the CDR3: TGCGCCAGCAGCTTAGAAGGACCCTCAGCGGCGCCGAACACCGGGGAGCTGTTTTTT. This codes for CASSLEGPSAAPNTGELFF.

The chain combines TRBV27 with TRBJ2-7; no firm D call. V shed 0 bases and J shed 7 bases, with 10 bases lying between them. Germline loops: CDR1 MNHEY, CDR2 SMNVEV (reference sequence). The CDR3 is made up of 13 amino acids. CDR3 coding DNA: TGTGCCAGCAGTTTATCAACAGTCCAGGAGCAGTACTTC. Its protein is CASSLSTVQEQYF.

V gene TRBV9 combines with J gene TRBJ2-7; D assignment may be TRBD1 or TRBD2 (6 bases each). This CDR3 is built from 14 residues. Germline V lookup: CDR1 SGDLS, CDR2 YYNGEE. Trimming pared 3 bases from V and 3 bases from J, leaving 13 bases between. CDR3 protein: CASSAGGGLYEQYF. CDR3 nucleotides: TGTGCCAGCAGCGCAGGTGGGGGGCTCTACGAGCAGTACTTC.

The chain employs TRBV5-6 and TRBJ1-1; 7 bases align to TRBD1. Per the germline V gene, CDR1 is SGHDT and CDR2 is YYEEEE. This CDR3 region has 14 residues. The trim removed 0 bases at V and 5 bases at J, leaving 4 bases unmatched. CDR3 protein: CASSLATGSTEAFF. CDR3 DNA: TGTGCCAGCAGCTTGGCGACAGGGTCAACTGAAGCTTTCTTT.

The chain recombines TRBV7-9 with TRBJ1-1; maybe TRBD1 (5 bases). Germline values: CDR1 SEHNR, CDR2 FQNEAQ (reference sequence). V lost 5 bases and J lost 0, with 19 bases in between. The CDR3 loop spans 17 amino acids. The CDR3 sequence: CASSQRLTGTVNTEAFF. CDR3 coding DNA: TGTGCCAGCAGCCAGAGACTTACCGGGACGGTGAACACTGAAGCTTTCTTT.

This chain joins TRBV18 and TRBJ2-1; 9 positions match TRBD2. The CDR3 is 14 residues long. From germline, CDR1 is KGHSH and CDR2 LQKENI. V lost 8 bases to trimming and J lost 6 bases; unmatched junction nucleotides: 8. The CDR3 protein is CASTLAGGPNEQFF. CDR3 bases: TGTGCCAGCACTTTGGCGGGAGGGCCCAATGAGCAGTTCTTC.

This clone was seen only once. V and J are TRBV4-1 and TRBJ2-7; 8 bases are shared with TRBD2. V lost 3 bases and J lost 0; bases outside the gene matches: 4. This CDR3 is 15 amino acids long. Per germline, CDR1 MGHRA and CDR2 YSYEKL. The CDR3 loop is CASSQTSASSYEQYF. The CDR3, as DNA: TGCGCCAGCAGCCAGACTAGCGCAAGCTCCTACGAGCAGTACTTC.

The CDR3 region is CASRWGLAGKSSYEQYF. The DNA for the CDR3 is TGCGCCAGCAGATGGGGACTAGCGGGAAAGAGCTCCTACGAGCAGTACTTC. The chain joins TRBV5-1 to TRBJ2-7; 13 bases line up with TRBD2. Germline assignment: CDR1 SGHRS and CDR2 YFSETQ. The trim removed 5 bases at V and 0 bases at J, leaving 8 bases unmatched. CDR3 size: 17 residues.

V usage is TRBV27 and J usage is TRBJ2-1; D is undetermined. This CDR3 has 15 amino acids. Germline lookup yields CDR1 MNHEY and CDR2 SMNVEV (reference sequence). With 4 bases removed from V and 5 bases from J, the gap between germline ends came to 15 bases. CDR3 DNA: TGTGCCAGCAGTTGGGCCCTCAGCGATCACAATGAGCAGTTCTTC. It yields the protein CASSWALSDHNEQFF.

This clone was picked up a small number of times. The chain joins TRBV9 to TRBJ1-1; D ambiguous. The CDR3 extends over 14 amino acids. Trimming pared 0 bases from V and 4 bases from J, leaving 10 bases between. Germline values: CDR1 SGDLS, CDR2 YYNGEE. The CDR3 DNA reads as TGTGCCAGCAGCGTAGCAGGAGGGAGCACTGAAGCTTTCTTT. Its protein is CASSVAGGSTEAFF.

The V call is TRBV11-2, the J call TRBJ2-2; no reliable D call. This CDR3 is built from 17 residues. Germline V gene lookup returns CDR1 SGHAT and CDR2 FQNNGV. Deletions cut 5 bases from V and 4 bases from J, with 20 bases between. This chain's CDR3 is CASSPSPLGVGTGELFF. The CDR3 coding sequence is TGTGCCAGCAGCCCCAGTCCCCTGGGTGTCGGCACCGGGGAGCTGTTTTTT.

Of note for this clone: Different DNA sequences within this sample yield the same CDR3. The chain recombines TRBV14 with TRBJ1-1; D is unclear. V was trimmed by 1 base and J by 1 base, leaving 4 bases between them. The CDR3 spans 13 residues. From germline, CDR1 is SGHDN and CDR2 FVKESK. The CDR3 reads CASSQVQNTEAFF. In nucleotides, the CDR3 is TGTGCCAGCAGCCAAGTTCAGAACACTGAAGCTTTCTTT.

The V gene is TRBV19, the J gene TRBJ2-2, with 13 bases that match TRBD2. The CDR3 is made up of 18 amino acids. Germline V gene data show CDR1 as LNHDA and CDR2 as SQIVND (reference sequence). The V gene end was trimmed by 6 bases and the J gene end by 1 base; junction bases not matched to a gene: 8. The CDR3 DNA reads TGTGCCAGTAGACAGCGGACTAGCGGGAGTTTGAACACCGGGGAGCTGTTTTTT. Translation: CASRQRTSGSLNTGELFF. The variable domain in full, with the rest retrieved from reference TRBV19 and TRBJ2-2, is DGGITQSPKYLFRKEGQNVTLSCEQNLNHDAMYWYRQDPGQGLRLIYYSQIVNDFQKGDIAEGYSVSREKKESFPLTVTSAQKNPTAFYLCASRQRTSGSLNTGELFFGEGSRLTVL.

To note about this clone: Other DNA sequences within the sample encode an identical CDR3. This chain links TRBV9 with TRBJ2-1; D uncertain. V was shortened by 0 bases and J by 7 bases, with 8 bases between the two germline ends. Germline V lookup: CDR1 SGDLS, CDR2 YYNGEE. CDR3 length: 13 amino acids. CDR3 sequence (DNA): TGTGCCAGCAGCGTAGACCGAGCGAATGAGCAGTTCTTC. This translates into CASSVDRANEQFF.

CDR3 DNA sequence: TGTGCCAGCAGAGGTGGGAACACCGGGGAGCTGTTTTTT. This gives the protein CASRGGNTGELFF. The rearrangement uses TRBV7-6 and TRBJ2-2; D gene unclear. Between the trimmed V and J ends, which lost 6 bases and 1 base, there was a span of 6 bases. This CDR3 has 13 residues. In germline, CDR1 is SGHVS, CDR2 FNYEAQ.

This chain links TRBV7-2 with TRBJ2-3; D unresolved. V lost 4 bases, J lost 1 base, and 9 bases lay in between. Germline loops: CDR1 SGHTA, CDR2 FQGNSA. This CDR3 has 14 residues. The CDR3 nucleotides read TGTGCCAGCAGCTGGGGTGTGGGCACAGATACGCAGTATTTT. Amino acids: CASSWGVGTDTQYF.

The rearrangement uses TRBV7-9 and TRBJ2-1; no reliable D call. CDR3 length: 16 residues. V gave up 5 bases and J gave up 0 bases, with 14 bases separating them. The V gene's germline CDR1 is SEHNR and CDR2 FQNEAQ (reference sequence). CDR3 residues: CASSPREAASYNEQFF. The CDR3, as DNA: TGTGCCAGCAGCCCTAGAGAGGCCGCCTCCTACAATGAGCAGTTCTTC.

The chain has TRBV5-1 and TRBJ2-5; 11 bases are a match to TRBD1. J was trimmed by 4 bases and V by 0 bases; bases with no gene match: 8. From germline, CDR1 is SGHRS and CDR2 YFSETQ. CDR3 length equals 17 residues. Written as DNA, the CDR3 is TGCGCCAGCAGCTTGGAAAGGGACAGGGGGATCGGAGAGACCCAGTACTTC. Translating it yields CASSLERDRGIGETQYF.

The rearrangement links TRBV7-6 to TRBJ2-1; TRBD1 matches at 8 bases. Germline assignment: CDR1 SGHVS and CDR2 FNYEAQ. The CDR3 has 16 residues. V lost 4 bases to trimming and J lost 5 bases; unmatched junction nucleotides: 10. The CDR3 DNA reads TGTGCCAGCAGCTCCTTCCCGGGACAGGTGAACAATGAGCAGTTCTTC. This encodes CASSSFPGQVNNEQFF.

This chain connects TRBV4-1 to TRBJ1-2, with 10 positions matching TRBD1. The CDR3 is 17 residues long. Germline V gene lookup returns CDR1 MGHRA and CDR2 YSYEKL. V gave up 0 bases and J gave up 4 bases; unmatched junction bases: 8. The CDR3 protein is CASSQERQGAHPYGYTF. The CDR3 nucleotides are TGCGCCAGCAGCCAAGAGAGACAGGGGGCACACCCCTATGGCTACACCTTC.

The chain carries TRBV7-9 and TRBJ2-7, with a weak D call TRBD1 (6 bases). The germline V gene has CDR1 SEHNR and CDR2 FQNEAQ (reference sequence). The CDR3 spans 14 residues. V was shortened by 4 bases and J by 0 bases, with 10 bases between the two germline ends. CDR3 region: CASSSGQNSYEQYF. DNA of the CDR3: TGTGCCAGCAGCTCAGGACAGAACTCCTACGAGCAGTACTTC.

The V and J genes are TRBV4-3 and TRBJ2-1, with no clear D. CDR1 is LGHNA and CDR2 is YSLEER in the germline V gene. V was pared by 0 bases and J by 0 bases, with 6 bases between. The CDR3 sequence is 15 residues long. CDR3 sequence: CASSQDRNSYNEQFF. The CDR3 coding sequence is TGCGCCAGCAGCCAAGATCGAAACTCCTACAATGAGCAGTTCTTC.

The chain joins TRBV10-3 to TRBJ2-5, with D hard to call. V was trimmed by 5 bases and J by 5 bases, leaving 12 bases between them. CDR1 is ENHRY and CDR2 is SYGVKD in the germline V gene. The CDR3 totals 13 residues. CDR3 nucleotide sequence: TGTGCCATCAGTCTCTCGGAGACTGAGACCCAGTACTTC. This gives the protein CAISLSETETQYF.